This T cell receptor beta chain stems from a study of CD8 T cells in Susac syndrome. The RNA, about 0.5 to 1 ug, was put through reverse transcription using random hexamers. TCRdb re-analysed the immunoSEQ multiplex PCR reads in MiXCR, keeping a single row per CDR3 protein. This table holds 200,000 to 250,000 distinct CDR3 sequences, about 95% found once. This CDR3 has 14 residues. V shed 4 bases and J 3 bases; nucleotides not matched to a gene: 4. Germline V lookup: CDR1 SNHLY, CDR2 FYNNEI. V and J are TRBV2 and TRBJ2-5; 8 nucleotides match TRBD1. The specimen sequenced was CD4+ T cells from PBMCs. This TCR was sampled from a human donor with multiple sclerosis. CDR3 amino acids: CASSGTGREETQYF. CDR3 coding DNA: TGTGCCAGCAGTGGGACAGGGCGTGAAGAGACCCAGTACTTC.